This T cell receptor beta chain derives from a study of blood T cell repertoires in COVID-19. Study-wide background: Samples came from the United States, Italy and Spain, spanning acute and convalescent COVID-19. Nucleic acid was either cDNA or gDNA, and it came from T cells, B-cell-depleted T cells, or PBMCs.

Germline lookup yields CDR1 LGHNA and CDR2 YNFKEQ. J gave up 0 bases and V 3 bases, and 5 bases lay outside the gene matches. The CDR3 loop spans 17 amino acids. TCRdb keeps only in-frame clones here, not all; method: immunoSEQ multiplex PCR. The data contain about 97,000 clones, 87% of them singletons. Input material: peripheral blood. The chain uses TRBV4-2 and TRBJ2-7; TRBD2 agrees at 13 bases. The TCR sequence derives from a man over 45 with active COVID-19. CDR3 loop: CASSQTSGGTSSYEQYF. As DNA, the CDR3 is TGTGCCAGCAGCCAGACTAGCGGGGGGACGAGCTCCTACGAGCAGTACTTC.